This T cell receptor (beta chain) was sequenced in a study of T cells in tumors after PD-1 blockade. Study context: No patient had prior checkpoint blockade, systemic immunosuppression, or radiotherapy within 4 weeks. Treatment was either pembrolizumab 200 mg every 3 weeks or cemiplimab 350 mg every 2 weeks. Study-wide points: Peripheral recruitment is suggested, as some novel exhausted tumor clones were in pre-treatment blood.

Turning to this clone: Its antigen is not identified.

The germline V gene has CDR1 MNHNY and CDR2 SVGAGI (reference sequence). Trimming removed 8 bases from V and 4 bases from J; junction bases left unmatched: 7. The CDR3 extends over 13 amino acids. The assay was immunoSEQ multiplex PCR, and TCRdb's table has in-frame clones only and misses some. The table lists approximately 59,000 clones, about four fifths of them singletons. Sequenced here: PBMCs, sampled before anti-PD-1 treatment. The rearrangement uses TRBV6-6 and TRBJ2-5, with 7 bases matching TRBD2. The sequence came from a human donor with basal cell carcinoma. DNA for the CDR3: TGTGCCAGCCGACCTTGGGGGGGAGAGACCCAGTACTTC. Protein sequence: CASRPWGGETQYF.